A single sample is the source of the 18 T cell receptor beta chains below, sequenced in a study of T cells after yellow fever vaccination. A single record per CDR3 protein comes from TCRdb applying MiXCR to the 5' RACE reads. The table shows 200,000 to 250,000 distinct CDR3 sequences, with 6.9% occurring only once. The material was CD4+ T cells sorted from PBMCs, obtained 15 days after the yellow fever booster vaccination. The receptors here all came from a man aged 30-40 years who received the YFV17D yellow fever vaccine.

This clonotype was observed a handful of times. J is TRBJ2-2 and V is TRBV20-1; D remains unclear. V lost 0 bases and J 1 base, leaving 9 bases between the germline ends. The germline gives CDR1 DFQATT, CDR2 SNEGSKA (reference sequence). This CDR3 comprises 15 residues. This chain's CDR3 is CSARDVQRNTGELFF. DNA for the CDR3: TGCAGTGCTAGAGATGTACAGCGGAACACCGGGGAGCTGTTTTTT.

This sequence joins TRBV4-3 and TRBJ2-5; 14 bases agree with TRBD2. J was trimmed by 5 bases and V by 0 bases; bases with no gene match: 8. The CDR3 runs 18 residues. The germline V gene has CDR1 LGHNA and CDR2 YSLEER. In nucleotides, the CDR3 is TGCGCCAGCAGCCAAGACAGAGGACTAGCGGGAGGTCTCGAGACCCAGTACTTC. Protein: CASSQDRGLAGGLETQYF.

This clonotype was detected only a few times. The V call is TRBV20-1, the J call TRBJ2-3; 8 bases match TRBD2. The CDR3 is made up of 14 amino acids. Germline V gives CDR1 DFQATT, CDR2 SNEGSKA (reference sequence). The V gene end was trimmed by 1 base and the J gene end by 5 bases; junction bases not matched to a gene: 5. The CDR3 protein is CSARGVLAGDTQYF. CDR3 sequence (DNA): TGCAGTGCTAGAGGGGTTCTAGCGGGAGATACGCAGTATTTT.

This clonotype has at least ten counts. The J gene is TRBJ2-3, the V gene TRBV5-1; 10 bases fit TRBD1. With 4 bases clipped from V and 6 bases from J, the junction kept 8 bases outside the gene matches. The CDR3 runs 15 residues. Germline CDR1 is SGHRS and CDR2 is YFSETQ. CDR3 nucleotide sequence: TGCGCCAGCAGCCGACAGGGGGCGAGGGCGGATACGCAGTATTTT. Translation: CASSRQGARADTQYF.

In this sample, this clonotype turned up once. A read error may explain this, as a much larger clone is one base away. The chain has TRBV4-3 and TRBJ2-4; D not certain. From germline, CDR1 is LGHNA and CDR2 YSLEER. There are 16 residues in the CDR3. The CDR3 DNA reads TGCGCCAGCAGCCAAGATTGGTTAGGGTCCAAAAACATTCAGTGCTTC. It yields the protein CASSQDWLGSKNIQCF.

This clonotype was seen repeatedly, ten times or more. The chain couples TRBV20-1 to TRBJ2-1; 9 nucleotides agree with TRBD2. V lost 7 bases to trimming and J lost 7 bases; unmatched junction nucleotides: 11. Germline V gives CDR1 DFQATT, CDR2 SNEGSKA (reference sequence). The CDR3 consists of 14 residues. The CDR3 DNA sequence: TGCAGTGGTAAAGCGGGAGGAGGGGGAAATGAGCAGTTCTTC. It encodes CSGKAGGGGNEQFF.

The V call is TRBV10-3, the J call TRBJ2-2, with D possibly matching TRBD2 (5 bases). Germline-derived CDR1 and CDR2 are ENHRY and SYGVKD. V was shortened by 2 bases and J by 3 bases, with 10 bases between the two germline ends. The CDR3 extends over 15 amino acids. The CDR3 nucleotides are TGTGCCATCAGTGAGGGGTTGCGGGACACCGGGGAGCTGTTTTTT. Translating it yields CAISEGLRDTGELFF.

This clonotype showed up many times. The rearrangement links TRBV6-2 or TRBV6-3 to TRBJ2-2; the D is unclear. V was pared by 5 bases and J by 0 bases, with 10 bases between. Germline V gene sequence: CDR1 MNHEY, CDR2 SVGEGT. The CDR3 extends over 15 amino acids. The CDR3 region has the DNA TGTGCCAGCAGTCGCTCAAGCGCGAACACCGGGGAGCTGTTTTTT. Translated, it gives CASSRSSANTGELFF.

The chain uses TRBV6-5 and TRBJ1-4; weak D call: TRBD1 (5 bases). With 0 bases removed from V and 1 base from J, the gap between germline ends came to 15 bases. Germline CDR1 reads MNHEY; CDR2 reads SVGAGI. The CDR3 has 18 residues. The CDR3: CASSYSGLGGLTNEKLFF. CDR3 in DNA: TGTGCCAGCAGTTACTCGGGCTTGGGGGGTCTAACTAATGAAAAACTGTTTTTT.

CDR3 residues: CASSLFSGAGGTEAFF. The CDR3 nucleotides are TGCGCCAGCAGCTTGTTCTCAGGGGCCGGAGGCACTGAAGCTTTCTTT. V gene TRBV5-1 combines with J gene TRBJ1-1, with a tentative D call TRBD1 (6 bases). CDR1 and CDR2 (germline): SGHRS, YFSETQ. Deletions cut 1 base from V and 4 bases from J, with 17 bases between. This CDR3 has 16 residues.

In its sample, this clonotype was seen a few times. The chain combines TRBV10-3 with TRBJ2-6, with D possibly called TRBD1 or TRBD2 (5 bases each). The CDR3 length is 17 residues. Trimming left V 4 bases short and J 1 base short, with 14 bases between. The germline V gene encodes CDR1 ENHRY and CDR2 SYGVKD. CDR3 sequence reads: CAISVGDGLSGANVLTF. DNA for the CDR3: TGTGCCATCAGTGTAGGGGACGGACTTTCTGGGGCCAACGTCCTGACTTTC.

This clonotype was detected only a few times. The V call is TRBV3-1, the J call TRBJ1-2; D uncertain. Trimming shortened V by 0 bases and J by 8 bases, and 10 bases separated the two germline ends. The germline CDR1 and CDR2 sequences are LGHDT and YNNKEL (reference sequence). This CDR3 has 13 residues. CDR3 bases: TGTGCCAGCAGCCAAGATGATAAGGGCGGCTACACCTTC. Amino acid sequence: CASSQDDKGGYTF.

The V gene is TRBV21-1, the J gene TRBJ2-1; the table assigns TRBD1, which was not confirmed against the DNA. TRBV21-1 is classified as a pseudogene. The CDR3 is 14 amino acids. CDR3: CASKNRQENNEQFF. The CDR3 DNA sequence: TGTGCCAGCAAAAATCGACAGGAAAACAATGAGCAGTTCTTC.

This clonotype appeared a few times. The chain employs TRBV24-1 and TRBJ2-1; 7 bases fit TRBD1. CDR1 is KGHDR and CDR2 is SFDVKD in the germline V gene. V was pared by 2 bases and J by 1 base, with 10 bases of the junction left unmatched. The CDR3 has 18 residues. CDR3 DNA sequence: TGTGCCACCAGTGATTCCAGGGGGACATTTTCATCCTACAATGAGCAGTTCTTC. This codes for CATSDSRGTFSSYNEQFF.

CDR3 nucleotides: TGCGCCAGCAGCACGGGACAGGGGGCGCGCACAGATACGCAGTATTTT. Protein: CASSTGQGARTDTQYF. This chain connects TRBV5-1 to TRBJ2-3; 12 positions agree with TRBD1. CDR1 is SGHRS and CDR2 is YFSETQ in the germline V gene. The CDR3 spans 16 residues. V gave up 4 bases and J gave up 1 base; unmatched junction bases: 4.

This clonotype turned up a few times. The chain uses TRBV9 and TRBJ2-3; 15 bases map to TRBD2. The CDR3 contains 18 residues. Trimming removed 3 bases from V and 3 bases from J; junction bases left unmatched: 8. The V gene's germline CDR1 is SGDLS and CDR2 YYNGEE. The CDR3: CASSAQGLAGGRTDTQYF. CDR3 nucleotide sequence: TGTGCCAGCAGCGCCCAGGGACTAGCGGGAGGTAGAACAGATACGCAGTATTTT. The complete variable domain, with remaining parts taken from reference TRBV9 and TRBJ2-3, reads DSGVTQTPKHLITATGQRVTLRCSPRSGDLSVYWYQQSLDQGLQFLIQYYNGEERAKGNILERFSAQQFPDLHSELNLSSLELGDSALYFCASSAQGLAGGRTDTQYFGPGTRLTVL.

This clonotype was counted between two and nine times. The rearrangement joins TRBV12-3 or TRBV12-4 to TRBJ1-1; 7 bases map to TRBD1. Trimming cost V 4 bases and J 5 bases; bases outside gene matches: 10. The CDR3 extends over 15 amino acids. The CDR3 here is CASSSLNQGGTEAFF. The DNA for the CDR3 is TGTGCCAGCAGTTCACTCAATCAGGGGGGGACTGAAGCTTTCTTT.

This clonotype was picked up many times. The rearrangement uses TRBV20-1 and TRBJ2-3; 12 bases are a match to TRBD2. Germline V gives CDR1 DFQATT, CDR2 SNEGSKA (reference sequence). The junction had 5 bases not matched to a gene; V was cut back by 3 bases and J by 7 bases. The length of the CDR3 is 14 residues. The CDR3 here is CSARTSGRKNTQYF. CDR3 sequence (DNA): TGCAGTGCTAGGACTAGCGGGAGAAAAAATACGCAGTATTTT.